Below, 30 T cell receptor beta chains from the same sample are listed, as sequenced in a study of human T cells and chemical hapten exposure. Time point: pre-sensitization, week 0. Treatment reported: therapeutic diphenylcyclopropenone sensitization with weekly scalp DPC. MiXCR, applied by TCRdb to the RACE reads, yields one record per CDR3 protein. This repertoire shows approximately 400,000 distinct CDR3 sequences, 5% to 6.5% found once; its top ten account for about 2.5%. This material consisted of whole blood, taken in connection with sensitization to the hapten diphenylcyclopropenone (DPC). These TCRs come from a woman between 45 and 65 years old with alopecia areata. Some clones in this sample may be carry-over from other donors' samples.

The chain carries TRBV11-2 and TRBJ1-4; D is ambiguous. Germline CDR1 reads SGHAT; CDR2 reads FQNNGV. This CDR3 comprises 15 residues. Deletions cut 1 base from V and 0 bases from J, with 6 bases between. CDR3 region: CASSLVAATNEKLFF. CDR3 sequence (DNA): TGTGCCAGCAGCTTAGTCGCAGCAACTAATGAAAAACTGTTTTTT.

This chain uses TRBV27 with TRBJ2-7, with D possibly TRBD1 on 5 matching bases. The CDR3 has 16 residues. Trimming removed 6 bases at V and 0 bases at J, with 18 bases between. CDR1 and CDR2 from the germline V gene are MNHEY and SMNVEV (reference sequence). The CDR3 DNA is TGTGCCAGCAGGGAATTCCAGGGATCCGGCTCCTACGAGCAGTACTTC. Protein sequence: CASREFQGSGSYEQYF.

This clonotype was seen ten or more times. The rearrangement links TRBV21-1 to TRBJ2-7; the D segment call TRBD2 is taken from the table without a DNA check. TRBV21-1 is flagged as a pseudogene. This CDR3 is 20 amino acids long. The CDR3 reads CASSKPSTSVVMGRLDEQYF. The CDR3 DNA sequence: TGTGCCAGCAGCAAACCCTCTACTAGCGTGGTTATGGGTCGTTTGGACGAGCAGTACTTC.

This clonotype has at least ten counts. CDR3 protein: CASTPSGPQQFF. CDR3 coding DNA: TGTGCCAGCACCCCGAGCGGACCCCAGCAGTTCTTC. The chain combines TRBV12-3 or TRBV12-4 with TRBJ2-1, with a tentative D call TRBD2 (5 bases). V shed 7 bases and J shed 11 bases, with 15 bases lying between them. This CDR3 is 12 amino acids long.

The sample holds a few counts of this clonotype. The rearrangement links TRBV30 to TRBJ2-1; 8 bases line up with TRBD2. Looked up from germline, CDR1 is GTSNPN and CDR2 is SVGIG (reference sequence). Trimming took 0 bases from V and 7 from J; bases not matched to a gene: 8. The CDR3 contains 15 residues. In DNA form, the CDR3 reads TGTGCCTGGAGTGTAATTAGCGGGGTTTGGAATGAGCAGTTCTTC. This codes for CAWSVISGVWNEQFF. The whole variable domain, filled in from reference TRBV30 and TRBJ2-1, reads SQTIHQWPATLVQPVGSPLSLECTVEGTSNPNLYWYRQAAGRGLQLLFYSVGIGQISSEVPQNLSASRPQDRQFILSSKKLLLSDSGFYLCAWSVISGVWNEQFFGPGTRLTVL.

The chain recombines TRBV10-3 with TRBJ1-1; weak D call: TRBD1 (6 bases). V lost 9 bases to trimming and J lost 0 bases, with 11 bases between them. CDR1 and CDR2 from the germline V gene are ENHRY and SYGVKD. CDR3 length: 13 residues. CDR3 coding DNA: TGTGCCATTGGGGGCAGAATGAACACTGAAGCTTTCTTT. It codes for CAIGGRMNTEAFF.

The chain employs TRBV30 and TRBJ1-1; 7 bases are a match to TRBD1. V was clipped by 2 bases and J by 11 bases; unmatched bases: 8. CDR3 size: 12 residues. The germline V gene encodes CDR1 GTSNPN and CDR2 SVGIG (reference sequence). The CDR3 reads CAWSSDREGAFF. The CDR3 DNA sequence: TGTGCCTGGAGTTCCGACAGGGAAGGGGCTTTCTTT.

The chain recombines TRBV4-3 with TRBJ2-3; TRBD1 matches at 10 bases. From germline, CDR1 is LGHNA and CDR2 YSLEER. This CDR3 is built from 15 residues. V lost 4 bases and J lost 6; bases outside the gene matches: 7. CDR3 region: CASSRDRGPRDTQYF. DNA of the CDR3: TGCGCCAGCAGCCGGGACAGGGGCCCTCGGGATACGCAGTATTTT.

This clonotype was detected a few times. V gene TRBV18 combines with J gene TRBJ2-7; 7 bases fit TRBD2. CDR1 and CDR2 (germline): KGHSH, LQKENI. The CDR3 loop spans 15 amino acids. The J segment lost 0 bases and the V segment lost 1 base, leaving 3 bases of the junction unmatched. In nucleotides, the CDR3 is TGTGCCAGCTCACCACGCGGGGGAGGCTCCTACGAGCAGTACTTC. Translation: CASSPRGGGSYEQYF.

In this sample, this clonotype turned up many times. This rearrangement joins TRBV18 to TRBJ2-3; 12 bases fit TRBD2. This CDR3 contains 16 residues. With V trimmed by 1 base and J by 3 bases, 2 bases remained unmatched. Germline V gene data show CDR1 as KGHSH and CDR2 as LQKENI. The CDR3 nucleotides are TGTGCCAGCTCACCACTCGGACTAGCGGGAACAGATACGCAGTATTTT. Its translation: CASSPLGLAGTDTQYF.

At least ten counts were recorded for this clonotype. The genes are TRBV12-3 or TRBV12-4 and TRBJ1-1; no reliable D call. CDR3 length: 14 residues. The V end lost 4 bases, the J end lost 4 bases, and 13 bases lay between the germline ends. Here the CDR3 reads CASSSQRGSTEAFF. In nucleotides, the CDR3 is TGTGCCAGCAGTTCCCAGCGGGGATCCACTGAAGCTTTCTTT.

This clonotype was counted many times. V is TRBV29-1 and J is TRBJ2-7; 10 nucleotides align to TRBD1. CDR3 length: 12 residues. Germline CDR1 SQVTM, CDR2 ANQGSEA. V trimming: 3 bases; J trimming: 4 bases; junction bases outside the gene matches: 0. For the CDR3, the DNA is TGCAGCGTTGAGGGACAGGGGTACGAGCAGTACTTC. Protein product: CSVEGQGYEQYF.

This clonotype has a handful of counts. CDR3 sequence: CSATSGSVREKLFF. The CDR3 DNA sequence: TGCAGTGCCACTTCAGGGTCGGTTAGGGAAAAACTGTTTTTT. The rearrangement joins TRBV20-1 to TRBJ1-4; a possible D gene is TRBD1 (5 bases). V was pared by 6 bases and J by 8 bases, with 19 bases between. Germline loops: CDR1 DFQATT, CDR2 SNEGSKA (reference sequence). The CDR3 has 14 residues.

This clonotype was found many times. This chain uses TRBV4-3 with TRBJ2-3, with D unclear. Germline loops: CDR1 LGHNA, CDR2 YSLEER. V was cut by 1 base and J by 4 bases, with 12 bases left in between. The CDR3 is made up of 15 amino acids. The chain's CDR3 is CASSQVSAGPDTQYF. CDR3 nucleotide sequence: TGCGCCAGCAGCCAAGTATCAGCCGGTCCAGATACGCAGTATTTT.

In its sample, this clonotype was seen many times. This rearrangement joins TRBV9 to TRBJ2-2, with D hard to call. This CDR3 is 13 amino acids long. CDR1 and CDR2 (germline): SGDLS, YYNGEE. V was cut by 0 bases and J by 6 bases, with 6 bases left in between. The CDR3 nucleotides read TGTGCCAGCAGCGTAGTATCGGCCGGGGAGCTGTTTTTT. Translated, it gives CASSVVSAGELFF.

The CDR3 DNA is TGTGCCAGCGGACTTTTAGGAGGGGACTATGGCTACACCTTC. Its protein product is CASGLLGGDYGYTF. The gene calls are TRBV6-6 and TRBJ1-2; a weak D match, TRBD1 (5 bases). This CDR3 contains 14 residues. The V end was cut by 8 bases, the J end by 3 bases, with 16 bases between. Germline CDR1 and CDR2: MNHNY and SVGAGI (reference sequence).

This clonotype occurred many times. This chain joins TRBV29-1 and TRBJ2-7; D gene uncertain. The CDR3 runs to 12 residues. Per germline, CDR1 SQVTM and CDR2 ANQGSEA. The V and J ends lost 5 bases and 4 bases respectively, with 12 bases between them. DNA for the CDR3: TGCAGCGTTCGGACGGAAGCTTACGAGCAGTACTTC. Residues: CSVRTEAYEQYF.

A few counts support this clonotype. V gene TRBV24-1 combines with J gene TRBJ1-5; 7 bases fit TRBD1. This CDR3 is 14 amino acids long. Germline loops: CDR1 KGHDR, CDR2 SFDVKD. After removal of 4 bases from V and 6 bases from J, the junction contained 5 bases not matched to a gene. The CDR3: CATSERQGVQPQHF. In nucleotides, the CDR3 is TGTGCCACCAGTGAAAGACAGGGAGTTCAGCCCCAGCATTTT.

This clonotype has a count of ten or more. The chain links TRBV28 to TRBJ2-5, with a possible D match to TRBD1 (5 bases). CDR1 and CDR2 from the germline V gene are MDHEN and SYDVKM. The CDR3 loop spans 13 amino acids. Trimming removed 11 bases from V and 1 base from J, with 14 bases in between. The CDR3 region is CAGEEGVQETQYF. In DNA, the CDR3 is TGTGCCGGAGAAGAAGGGGTCCAAGAGACCCAGTACTTC.

This clonotype was found a few times. The J gene is TRBJ2-7, the V gene TRBV20-1; perhaps TRBD2 as D (6 bases). CDR1 and CDR2 from the germline V gene are DFQATT and SNEGSKA (reference sequence). The CDR3 has 13 amino acids. Trimming took 3 bases from V and 4 from J, leaving 13 bases between them. CDR3 sequence reads: CSASWGDLYEQYF. In DNA, the CDR3 is TGCAGTGCTAGTTGGGGGGACTTATACGAGCAGTACTTC.

V and J are TRBV12-5 and TRBJ2-3; TRBD2 aligns across 8 bases. CDR1 is LGHNT and CDR2 is FRNRAP in the germline V gene. The CDR3 is made up of 16 amino acids. Trimming removed 6 bases from V and 5 bases from J; junction bases left unmatched: 13. CDR3 coding DNA: TGTGCTAGTGGCCTATCCCCCGGGGGGGCCATAGATACGCAGTATTTT. Translated, it gives CASGLSPGGAIDTQYF.

This clonotype has only a few counts. The chain employs TRBV6-5 and TRBJ2-7, with 7 bases identical to TRBD2. The V and J ends lost 0 bases and 2 bases, in that order; junction bases with no gene match: 4. Per germline, CDR1 MNHEY and CDR2 SVGAGI. The CDR3 sequence is 15 residues long. The CDR3 protein is CASSYSRLAAYEQYF. DNA of the CDR3: TGTGCCAGCAGTTACTCGAGACTAGCAGCCTACGAGCAGTACTTC.

The J gene is TRBJ2-6, the V gene TRBV7-9; D may be TRBD2 (5 bases). The CDR3 sequence is 18 residues long. Germline V CDR1 and CDR2: SEHNR, FQNEAQ (reference sequence). V was pared by 9 bases and J by 0 bases, with 21 bases between. The CDR3 bases are TGTGCCAGGGGCATACCCCGGGCGGAGGTCTCTGGGGCCAACGTCCTGACTTTC. Protein sequence: CARGIPRAEVSGANVLTF.

In its sample, this clonotype was seen many times. J is TRBJ2-1 and V is TRBV27, with TRBD2 matching over 11 bases. V was pared by 5 bases and J by 9 bases, with 9 bases of the junction left unmatched. Per the germline V gene, CDR1 is MNHEY and CDR2 is SMNVEV (reference sequence). The CDR3 contains 15 residues. CDR3 protein: CASSLTLAGDGEQFF. The CDR3 DNA reads as TGTGCCAGCAGTCTTACACTAGCGGGAGACGGTGAGCAGTTCTTC.

V gene TRBV18 combines with J gene TRBJ1-5, with D maybe TRBD1 (6 bases). CDR3 length: 15 residues. V lost 3 bases to trimming and J lost 3 bases, with 12 bases between them. Germline V lookup: CDR1 KGHSH, CDR2 LQKENI. The CDR3 DNA follows: TGTGCCAGCTCACCCGCGACAGGCCCCAATCAGCCCCAGCATTTT. Amino acid sequence: CASSPATGPNQPQHF. The whole variable domain, filled in from reference TRBV18 and TRBJ1-5, reads NAGVMQNPRHLVRRRGQEARLRCSPMKGHSHVYWYRQLPEEGLKFMVYLQKENIIDESGMPKERFSAEFPKEGPSILRIQQVVRGDSAAYFCASSPATGPNQPQHFGDGTRLSIL.

At least ten counts were recorded for this clonotype. The gene calls are TRBV12-3 or TRBV12-4 and TRBJ2-1, with 10 bases aligning to TRBD2. This CDR3 spans 15 amino acids. Losses at the gene ends were 7 bases for V and 4 bases for J; bases not matched to a gene: 7. CDR3 bases: TGTGCCAGCATCCCCCGGGGACTAGCGTACAATGAGCAGTTCTTC. Its protein product is CASIPRGLAYNEQFF.

This clonotype came up many times. The chain couples TRBV2 to TRBJ2-3; weak D call: TRBD2 (6 bases). Germline V gives CDR1 SNHLY, CDR2 FYNNEI. The ends were cut back, 6 bases at V and 4 bases at J, with 11 bases in the middle. CDR3 length equals 13 residues. The CDR3 nucleotides are TGTGCCAGCAGCGTGGGACTCCCAGATACGCAGTATTTT. Translating it yields CASSVGLPDTQYF.

This clonotype was counted a few times. The J gene is TRBJ2-7, the V gene TRBV20-1; 8 nucleotides line up with TRBD1. The CDR3 is 14 amino acids. V trimming: 0 bases; J trimming: 2 bases; junction bases outside the gene matches: 3. Germline values: CDR1 DFQATT, CDR2 SNEGSKA (reference sequence). CDR3 amino acids: CSARDGQGPYEQYF. The CDR3 coding sequence is TGCAGTGCTAGAGATGGACAGGGCCCCTACGAGCAGTACTTC.

The J gene is TRBJ2-7, the V gene TRBV6-2 or TRBV6-3; no clear D. V lost 7 bases, J lost 6 bases, and 10 bases lay in between. The CDR3 totals 11 residues. Germline CDR1 MNHEY, CDR2 SVGEGT. The CDR3 loop reads CASTHASEQYF. CDR3 bases: TGTGCCAGCACTCATGCGAGCGAGCAGTACTTC.

This clonotype was seen repeatedly, ten times or more. The chain carries TRBV25-1 and TRBJ1-2, with 7 nucleotides matching TRBD1. The germline CDR1 and CDR2 sequences are MGHDK and SYGVNS. CDR3 length: 15 amino acids. The V and J ends lost 2 bases and 4 bases, in that order; junction bases with no gene match: 7. CDR3 sequence (DNA): TGTGCCAGCAGTGAACCCGGACAGGCAGTCTATGGCTACACCTTC. Protein sequence: CASSEPGQAVYGYTF.